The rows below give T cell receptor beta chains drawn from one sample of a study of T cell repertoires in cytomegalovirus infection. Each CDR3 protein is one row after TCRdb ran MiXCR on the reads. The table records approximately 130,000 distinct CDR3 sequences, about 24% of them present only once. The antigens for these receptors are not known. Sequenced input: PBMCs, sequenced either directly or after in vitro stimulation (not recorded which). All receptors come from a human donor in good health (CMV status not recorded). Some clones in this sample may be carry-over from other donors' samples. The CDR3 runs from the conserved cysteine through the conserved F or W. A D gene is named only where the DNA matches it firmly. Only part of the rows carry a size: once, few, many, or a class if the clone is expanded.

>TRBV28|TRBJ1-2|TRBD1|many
TGTGCCAGCACACGACAGGGGTATGGCTACACCTTC
CASTRQGYGYTF
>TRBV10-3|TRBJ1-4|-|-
TGTGCCATCAGTGAGCGGGGAAGAAATGAAAAACTGTTTTTT
CAISERGRNEKLFF
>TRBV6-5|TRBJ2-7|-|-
TGTGCCAGCAGCTTGGGGGACGGTCCCTACGAGCAGTACTTC
CASSLGDGPYEQYF
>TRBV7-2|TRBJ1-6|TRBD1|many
TGTGCCAGCAGCTTAGCGGGACAGGGGGATAATTCACCCCTCCACTTT
CASSLAGQGDNSPLHF
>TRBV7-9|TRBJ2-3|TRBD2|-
TGTGCCAGCAGCTGGTCTAGCGGGGGAAGCACAGATACGCAGTATTTT
CASSWSSGGSTDTQYF
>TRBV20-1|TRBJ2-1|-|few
TGCAGTGCTAGAGATGACAGTAGGGTATCCTACAATGAGCAGTTCTTC
CSARDDSRVSYNEQFF
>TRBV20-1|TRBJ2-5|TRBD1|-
TGCAGTGCCACCGAACCCCAGACAGGGTTCCAAGAGACCCAGTACTTC
CSATEPQTGFQETQYF
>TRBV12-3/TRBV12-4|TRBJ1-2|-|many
TGTGCCAGCAGTGTCGGACAGCCCTATGGCTACACCTTC
CASSVGQPYGYTF
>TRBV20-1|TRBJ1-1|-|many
TGCAGTGCTGGAGACCGGAACACTGAAGCTTTCTTT
CSAGDRNTEAFF
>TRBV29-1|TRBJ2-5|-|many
TGCAGCTTTGGTACAGGGCCGCGGGAAGAGACCCAGTACTTC
CSFGTGPREETQYF
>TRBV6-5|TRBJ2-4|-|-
TGTGCCAGCAGGAGCTTACTAGCCAAAAACATTCAGTACTTC
CASRSLLAKNIQYF
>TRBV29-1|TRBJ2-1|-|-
TGCAGCGTTGAACGGCAAGGGGGGATAAGCTACAATGAGCAGTTCTTC
CSVERQGGISYNEQFF
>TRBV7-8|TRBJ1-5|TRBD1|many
TGTGCCAGCAGCTTATTCCGCAGGGGGCCAGGTCAGCCCCAGCATTTT
CASSLFRRGPGQPQHF
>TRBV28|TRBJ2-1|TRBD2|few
TGTGCCAGCAGTAAACTAGCGGGAGAGCCTAATGAGCAGTTCTTC
CASSKLAGEPNEQFF
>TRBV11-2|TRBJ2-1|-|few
TGTGCCAGCAGCTTAGGCACCAACAATGAGCAGTTCTTC
CASSLGTNNEQFF
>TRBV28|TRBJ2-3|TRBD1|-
TGTGCCAGCAGTTCCCCGGGACAGGCCACACCGGATACGCAGTATTTT
CASSSPGQATPDTQYF
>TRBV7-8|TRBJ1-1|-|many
TGTGCCAGCAGCTTACTCGAGAGGGGCTCGGGAGCTTTCTTT
CASSLLERGSGAFF
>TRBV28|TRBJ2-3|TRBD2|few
TGTGCCAGCAGTGCGGGAGTTCAAACAGATACGCAGTATTTT
CASSAGVQTDTQYF
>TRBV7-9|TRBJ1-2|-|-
TGTGCCAGCAGCTTAGCCCAGGTGTCCAACTATGGCTACACCTTC
CASSLAQVSNYGYTF
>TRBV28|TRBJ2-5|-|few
TGTGCCAGCAGTTTATCGAAGGTCACAGGGACCCAGTACTTC
CASSLSKVTGTQYF
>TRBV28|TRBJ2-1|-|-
TGTGCCAGCAACCCTGGGGGACTGGAGAACAATGAGCAGTTCTTC
CASNPGGLENNEQFF
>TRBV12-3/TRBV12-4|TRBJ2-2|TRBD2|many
TGTGCCAGCAGTTTAGCCCTAGCGGGAGGTTCCACCGGGGAGCTGTTTTTT
CASSLALAGGSTGELFF
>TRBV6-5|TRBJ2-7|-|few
TGTGCCAGCAGTTACTCATCTGTGGCCAGATCCTACGAGCAGTACTTC
CASSYSSVARSYEQYF
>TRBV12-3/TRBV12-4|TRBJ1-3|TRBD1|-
TGTGCCAGCAGAATTGGACAGGGGCCCATATATTTT
CASRIGQGPIYF
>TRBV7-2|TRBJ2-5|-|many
TGTGCCAGCAGCCCCCGGGTTGATGAGACCCAGTACTTC
CASSPRVDETQYF
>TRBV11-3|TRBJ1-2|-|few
TGTGCCAGCAGCTTAGGCGGGACCAACTATGGCTACACCTTC
CASSLGGTNYGYTF
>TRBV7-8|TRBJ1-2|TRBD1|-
TGTGCCAGCAGCTTAACCGCGACAGGGCTCGGTGTTAACTATGGCTACACCTTC
CASSLTATGLGVNYGYTF
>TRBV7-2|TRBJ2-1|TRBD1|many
TGTGCCAGCAGCTCGGGACAGGGCCACAATGAGCAGTTCTTC
CASSSGQGHNEQFF
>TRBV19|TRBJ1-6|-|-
TGTGCCAGTAGTGCACAGAGCTCCTATAATTCACCCCTCCACTTT
CASSAQSSYNSPLHF
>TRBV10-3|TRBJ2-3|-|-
TGTGCCATCAGTCACACGCTTAGAGATACGCAGTATTTT
CAISHTLRDTQYF
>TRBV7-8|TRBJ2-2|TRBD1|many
TGTGCCAGCAGCCCCAGGACAGGGGGGATGAACACCGGGGAGCTGTTTTTT
CASSPRTGGMNTGELFF
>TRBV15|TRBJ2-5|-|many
TGTGCCACCAGCCTCCCCCCACAAGAGACCCAGTACTTC
CATSLPPQETQYF
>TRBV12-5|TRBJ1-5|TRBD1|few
TGTGCTAGTGGTTTAGGGACAGGGTTTCAGCCCCAGCATTTT
CASGLGTGFQPQHF
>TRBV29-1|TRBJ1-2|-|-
TGCAGCGTTGCAGGGGCTCATGGCTACACCTTC
CSVAGAHGYTF
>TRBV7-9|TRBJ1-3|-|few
TGTGCCCCCGAATTTTCGAGCAATTTTCGCGGAAACACCATATATTTT
CAPEFSSNFRGNTIYF
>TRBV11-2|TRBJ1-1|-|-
TGTGCCAGCAGCTTAACGGGGGGGGGTAACACTGAAGCTTTCTTT
CASSLTGGGNTEAFF
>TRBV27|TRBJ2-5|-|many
TGTGCCAGCAGTTCCGAAGGGGCAGGGGACCAAGAGACCCAGTACTTC
CASSSEGAGDQETQYF
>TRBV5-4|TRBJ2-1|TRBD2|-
TGTGCCAGCAGCTTTTCTAGCGGGCTCGATGAGCAGTTCTTC
CASSFSSGLDEQFF
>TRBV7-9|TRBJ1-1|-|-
TGTGCCAGCAGCTTCCCCGCGTCCCGTGAAGCTTTCTTT
CASSFPASREAFF
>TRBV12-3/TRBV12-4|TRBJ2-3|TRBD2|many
TGTGCCAGCAGCAAAGATACGGGGGTGCTAGCGGGACTTAGCACAGATACGCAGTATTTT
CASSKDTGVLAGLSTDTQYF
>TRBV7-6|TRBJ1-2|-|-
TGTGCCAGCAGCTCCCGGGGCAGGACCAACTATGGCTACACCTTC
CASSSRGRTNYGYTF